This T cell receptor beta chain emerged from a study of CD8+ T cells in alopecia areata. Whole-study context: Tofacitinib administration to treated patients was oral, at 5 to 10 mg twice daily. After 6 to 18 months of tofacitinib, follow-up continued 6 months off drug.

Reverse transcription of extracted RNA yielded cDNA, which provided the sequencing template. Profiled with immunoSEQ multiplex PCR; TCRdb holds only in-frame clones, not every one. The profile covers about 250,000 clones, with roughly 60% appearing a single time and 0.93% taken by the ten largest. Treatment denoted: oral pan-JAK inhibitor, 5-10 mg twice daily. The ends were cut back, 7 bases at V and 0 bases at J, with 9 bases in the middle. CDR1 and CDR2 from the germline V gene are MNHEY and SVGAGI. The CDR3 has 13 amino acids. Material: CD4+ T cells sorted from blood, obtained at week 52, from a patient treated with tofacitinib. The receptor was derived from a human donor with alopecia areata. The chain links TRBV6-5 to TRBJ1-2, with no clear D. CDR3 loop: CASIDRSNYGYTF. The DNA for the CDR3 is TGTGCCAGCATCGACCGTTCTAACTATGGCTACACCTTC.